This T cell receptor beta chain emerged from a study of blood T cell repertoires in COVID-19 (TCRdb year 2020). Turning to the overall study: Samples covering the acute and convalescent phases of COVID-19 were provided by collaborators in the United States, Italy and Spain. The material from the prospective study consisted of cDNA or gDNA derived from T cells, B-cell-depleted T cells, or PBMCs. The dataset comprised deeply sampled blood TCRbeta repertoires from subjects exposed to, actively infected with, or recovered from COVID-19. The repertoires were made available in a free public database intended to serve as a resource for research on the immune response to SARS-CoV-2. The samples were drawn from the first 160 participants of the ongoing ImmuneRACE study and from over a thousand subjects provided by 6 global collaborators. A de-identified subject ID, COVID-19 status, age in years and sex were almost always included in the sample metadata. Where available, HLA class I and class II types were taken from metadata supplied by the sample provider and were not determined by assay-based typing. Here is what the overall study found, with its caveats: The quantity of clinical and demographic metadata differed by source and by participant and was supplied without curation.

Comments on this clone: Its binding antigen is unknown. Within one base of it there is no much larger clone, and no base qualities were kept.

At one collaborating source in Seattle, patients were enrolled during active infection and were followed longitudinally through the course of disease. Each collaborating institution followed its own protocols to collect whole blood in K2EDTA tubes. Collaborator samples were shipped for TCRbeta analysis as frozen whole blood, isolated PBMCs, or DNA extracted from either sample type. Looking up the germline V gene (reference sequence) yields CDR1 LNHDA and CDR2 SQIVND. Here V drops 6 bases and J drops 5 bases, and the junction holds 7 bases not matched to any gene. Including the terminal cysteine and phenylalanine, the CDR3 comprises 13 residues. Here the CDR3 DNA is all that survives: 39 bases in frame from base 1. The immunoSEQ Assay, a bias-controlled multiplex PCR, was used to amplify TCRbeta CDR3 regions from genomic DNA. In the paper's pipeline: The number of nucleated cells in each sample was estimated by amplification of reference gene primers within the assay. Sequence reads were collapsed and filtered to measure the absolute abundance of every unique TCRbeta CDR3 rearrangement. For each sample, productive Simpson clonality was calculated by taking the square root of Simpson's diversity index across productive rearrangements. This immuneACCESS table, as held by TCRdb, lists in-frame sequences with V and J called but not all clones. Of the missing ones, under half trace to an unresolved V gene in checked studies; the others have no known cause. V and J calls plus clone size are reproduced from that table; the DNA served to infer D and trimming. Here the sample has approximately 500,000 clones; approximately 88% occur a single time. The ten largest clones capture around 8% of the sample.

Sequencing was done on a sample of peripheral blood. The V and J genes are TRBV19 and TRBJ2-7, with 7 middle bases fitting TRBD1. This clonotype was sampled from a woman between 50 and 59 years old with COVID-19, enrolled during active disease. The CDR3 region has the sequence CASRSTGRNEQYF. At the DNA level, the sequence is TGTGCCAGTAGATCGACAGGGAGAAACGAGCAGTACTTC.